Below, 9 T cell receptor beta chains from the same sample are listed, as sequenced in a study of blood T cell repertoires in COVID-19. Profiling relied on immunoSEQ multiplex PCR, and the TCRdb table lists in-frame clones only, not all of them. The sample has hundreds of thousands of clones, 75% to 90% seen once. The sequenced material came from peripheral blood. Receptors were obtained from a young woman with acute or convalescent COVID-19.

A few counts support this clone. The chain links TRBV6-1 to TRBJ2-7; a possible D gene is TRBD1 (6 bases). Trimming removed 2 bases from V and 0 bases from J, with 17 bases in between. CDR3 length: 17 residues. CDR1 MNHNS and CDR2 SASEGT come from the germline V gene. CDR3 in amino acids: CASSEIGQLSGSYEQYF. CDR3 DNA: TGTGCCAGCAGTGAAATCGGACAGTTATCGGGCTCCTACGAGCAGTACTTC.

The chain employs TRBV24-1 and TRBJ2-2; TRBD1 aligns across 9 bases. V lost 5 bases, J lost 8 bases, and 8 bases stayed unmatched. The CDR3 consists of 15 residues. The germline CDR1 and CDR2 sequences are KGHDR and SFDVKD. This CDR3 reads CATSATGGAWGELFF. The CDR3, as DNA: TGTGCCACCAGTGCCACAGGGGGCGCCTGGGGGGAGCTGTTTTTT.

This sequence joins TRBV19 and TRBJ1-6, with D possibly TRBD1 on 6 matching bases. The CDR3 covers 16 residues. Germline loops: CDR1 LNHDA, CDR2 SQIVND (reference sequence). Trimming pared 9 bases from V and 6 bases from J, leaving 21 bases between. CDR3 residues: CASQDLEGQINSPLHF. Here the CDR3 DNA reads TGTGCCAGCCAAGACCTCGAGGGACAAATTAATTCACCCCTCCACTTT. The complete variable domain, with remaining parts taken from reference TRBV19 and TRBJ1-6, reads DGGITQSPKYLFRKEGQNVTLSCEQNLNHDAMYWYRQDPGQGLRLIYYSQIVNDFQKGDIAEGYSVSREKKESFPLTVTSAQKNPTAFYLCASQDLEGQINSPLHFGNGTRLTVT.

The V and J genes are TRBV2 and TRBJ2-2, with 10 bases aligning to TRBD2. V gave up 7 bases and J gave up 5 bases; unmatched junction bases: 7. The germline gives CDR1 SNHLY, CDR2 FYNNEI. This CDR3 is built from 15 residues. The CDR3 spells CASKLAGGTTGELFF. DNA for the CDR3: TGTGCCAGCAAATTAGCGGGGGGAACAACCGGGGAGCTGTTTTTT.

A word on this clone: The identical CDR3 is also encoded by other nucleotide sequences in the sample. This sequence joins TRBV9 and TRBJ2-1; D is perhaps TRBD2 (5 bases). The CDR3 has 15 amino acids. V lost 0 bases and J 3 bases, leaving 10 bases between the germline ends. From germline, CDR1 is SGDLS and CDR2 YYNGEE. CDR3 coding DNA: TGTGCCAGCAGCGTAGGAAGCGGTATCTACAATGAGCAGTTCTTC. This sequence encodes CASSVGSGIYNEQFF.

This clone occurred once. CDR3 bases: TGTGCCAGCAGGAACCTAGCGGGGGGAATCCACAATGAGCAGTTCTTC. It specifies CASRNLAGGIHNEQFF. The genes are TRBV11-2 and TRBJ2-1; 11 bases match TRBD2. The CDR3 extends over 16 amino acids. Germline V gives CDR1 SGHAT, CDR2 FQNNGV. V lost 6 bases, J lost 5 bases, and 9 bases stayed unmatched. Full variable domain (rest looked up from reference TRBV11-2 and TRBJ2-1): EAGVAQSPRYKIIEKRQSVAFWCNPISGHATLYWYQQILGQGPKLLIQFQNNGVVDDSQLPKDRFSAERLKGVDSTLKIQPAKLEDSAVYLCASRNLAGGIHNEQFFGPGTRLTVL.

V gene TRBV12-5 combines with J gene TRBJ2-1; 10 bases are shared with TRBD2. The V and J ends lost 1 base and 0 bases, in that order; junction bases with no gene match: 18. The CDR3 covers 22 residues. CDR1 is LGHNT, CDR2 FRNRAP, per germline. The CDR3 here is CASGLARTGLAGAPSSYNEQFF. The CDR3 coding sequence is TGTGCTAGTGGTTTGGCCCGAACAGGGCTAGCGGGGGCTCCCAGCTCCTACAATGAGCAGTTCTTC.

DNA for the CDR3: TGTGCCAGCAGCTTATTCTTAGGGGGTAACACCGGGGAGCTGTTTTTT. Protein sequence: CASSLFLGGNTGELFF. J is TRBJ2-2 and V is TRBV11-2, with a possible D match to TRBD1 (6 bases). V dropped 2 bases and J dropped 2 bases, with 12 bases sitting between them. This CDR3 has 16 residues. The V gene's germline CDR1 is SGHAT and CDR2 FQNNGV.

V is TRBV18 and J is TRBJ2-3; TRBD1 matches at 9 bases. This CDR3 is built from 14 residues. Looked up from germline, CDR1 is KGHSH and CDR2 is LQKENI. The trim removed 4 bases at V and 6 bases at J, leaving 5 bases unmatched. The CDR3 DNA sequence: TGTGCCAGCTCACTGGCACAGGGGGCTGATACGCAGTATTTT. This codes for CASSLAQGADTQYF.